This T cell receptor (beta chain) was found in a study of blood T cell repertoires in COVID-19. Study at large: COVID-19 samples collected from the United States, Italy and Spain covered acute and convalescent phases.

The assay was immunoSEQ multiplex PCR, and TCRdb's table has in-frame clones only and misses some. The sample records more than 250,000 clones, approximately 90% being singletons. The V segment lost 7 bases and the J segment 5 bases; nucleotides outside the gene matches: 5. Germline V gives CDR1 SGDLS, CDR2 YYNGEE. This CDR3 spans 15 amino acids. The sequenced sample consisted of PBMCs or T cells enriched from blood (not recorded which). This clonotype was obtained from a woman in her 40s with acute COVID-19. The J gene is TRBJ2-2, the V gene TRBV9, with TRBD2 matching over 13 bases. CDR3 residues: CASRRTSGGTGELFF. CDR3 nucleotide sequence: TGTGCCAGCCGGAGGACTAGCGGGGGAACCGGGGAGCTGTTTTTT.